This is a list of T cell receptor beta chains from one sample in a study of human T cells and chemical hapten exposure. TCRdb used MiXCR to reprocess the RACE reads, holding one entry per CDR3 protein. The data hold tens of thousands of distinct CDR3 sequences, with about 9% observed a single time. The sequencing used whole blood, collected in connection with sensitization to the hapten diphenylcyclopropenone (DPC). These receptors were collected from a woman aged 40-49 years with alopecia areata. Some clones in this sample may be carry-over from other donors' samples. Both conserved end residues are part of each CDR3. The order of the fields is J gene, D gene, clone size, CDR3 length, V gene, CDR3 protein, CDR3 DNA. A D gene is named only where the DNA matches it firmly. Not all rows give a size; the values are once, few, many and, for expanded clones, a class.

j_gene: TRBJ1-1
d_gene: NA
abundance: NA
len: 12
v_gene: TRBV11-1
CDR3aa: CASSGDVTEAFF
CDR3nt: TGTGCCAGCAGCGGGGACGTAACTGAAGCTTTCTTT

j_gene: TRBJ1-5
d_gene: NA
abundance: medium-sized
len: 14
v_gene: TRBV6-2/TRBV6-3
CDR3aa: CASSYATVNQPQHF
CDR3nt: TGTGCCAGCAGTTACGCGACAGTCAATCAGCCCCAGCATTTT

j_gene: TRBJ1-2
d_gene: NA
abundance: many
len: 14
v_gene: TRBV27
CDR3aa: CASSLSAGNYGYTF
CDR3nt: TGTGCCAGCAGTTTATCAGCGGGCAACTATGGCTACACCTTC

j_gene: TRBJ1-2
d_gene: TRBD1
abundance: many
len: 14
v_gene: TRBV4-1
CDR3aa: CASSQGQGEFRYTF
CDR3nt: TGCGCCAGCAGCCAAGGACAGGGGGAGTTTCGCTACACCTTC

j_gene: TRBJ2-3
d_gene: NA
abundance: many
len: 14
v_gene: TRBV21-1
CDR3aa: CATQSSGATDTQYF
CDR3nt: TGTGCCACCCAATCTAGCGGGGCCACAGATACGCAGTATTTT

j_gene: TRBJ2-1
d_gene: NA
abundance: once
len: 16
v_gene: TRBV18
CDR3aa: CATSRPAGESYNEQFF
CDR3nt: TGTGCCACCTCACGACCAGCCGGGGAATCCTACAATGAGCAGTTCTTC

j_gene: TRBJ1-5
d_gene: NA
abundance: many
len: 13
v_gene: TRBV3-1
CDR3aa: CASSPKRGQPQHF
CDR3nt: TGTGCCAGCAGTCCAAAAAGGGGTCAGCCCCAGCATTTT

j_gene: TRBJ1-1
d_gene: TRBD1
abundance: few
len: 15
v_gene: TRBV6-6
CDR3aa: CASSYSSSGGTEAFF
CDR3nt: TGTGCCAGCAGTTACTCCAGTTCAGGGGGCACTGAAGCTTTCTTT

j_gene: TRBJ1-1
d_gene: NA
abundance: few
len: 15
v_gene: TRBV6-1
CDR3aa: CASSDWRTLNTEAFF
CDR3nt: TGTGCCAGCAGTGATTGGCGGACTCTGAACACTGAAGCTTTCTTT

j_gene: TRBJ1-5
d_gene: NA
abundance: few
len: 14
v_gene: TRBV6-2/TRBV6-3
CDR3aa: CASSLISSRQPQHF
CDR3nt: TGTGCCAGCAGTCTCATTTCATCGCGGCAGCCCCAGCATTTT

j_gene: TRBJ2-7
d_gene: TRBD2
abundance: NA
len: 15
v_gene: TRBV6-2/TRBV6-3
CDR3aa: CASSSGLAGAYEQYF
CDR3nt: TGTGCCAGCAGTTCGGGACTAGCGGGGGCCTACGAGCAGTACTTC

j_gene: TRBJ1-1
d_gene: NA
abundance: many
len: 13
v_gene: TRBV19
CDR3aa: CASSRGGNTEAFF
CDR3nt: TGTGCCAGTAGTAGGGGGGGGAACACTGAAGCTTTCTTT

j_gene: TRBJ1-5
d_gene: NA
abundance: NA
len: 15
v_gene: TRBV30
CDR3aa: CAWSTHVADIGAQHF
CDR3nt: TGTGCCTGGAGTACCCATGTGGCCGACATCGGGGCCCAGCATTTT

j_gene: TRBJ1-6
d_gene: NA
abundance: NA
len: 14
v_gene: TRBV3-1
CDR3aa: CASSQDSRNSPLHF
CDR3nt: TGTGCCAGCAGCCAAGATTCGAGGAATTCACCCCTCCACTTT

j_gene: TRBJ1-6
d_gene: NA
abundance: few
len: 12
v_gene: TRBV9
CDR3aa: CASSRYNSPLHF
CDR3nt: TGTGCCAGCAGCCGATATAATTCACCCCTCCACTTT

j_gene: TRBJ2-7
d_gene: TRBD2
abundance: NA
len: 16
v_gene: TRBV27
CDR3aa: CASSPTHGTSVYEQYF
CDR3nt: TGTGCCAGCAGTCCTACCCACGGGACTAGCGTCTACGAGCAGTACTTC

j_gene: TRBJ2-5
d_gene: NA
abundance: NA
len: 10
v_gene: TRBV29-1
CDR3aa: CSVDESDQYF
CDR3nt: TGCAGCGTTGATGAAAGTGACCAGTACTTC

j_gene: TRBJ1-4
d_gene: NA
abundance: many
len: 13
v_gene: TRBV19
CDR3aa: CASNAHNNEKLFF
CDR3nt: TGTGCCAGTAACGCGCATAATAATGAAAAACTGTTTTTT

j_gene: TRBJ1-1
d_gene: NA
abundance: many
len: 12
v_gene: TRBV10-3
CDR3aa: CAISEGVSEAFF
CDR3nt: TGTGCCATCAGTGAGGGGGTCTCTGAAGCTTTCTTT

j_gene: TRBJ1-5
d_gene: NA
abundance: NA
len: 15
v_gene: TRBV3-1
CDR3aa: CASSQGRQGNQPQHF
CDR3nt: TGTGCCAGCAGCCAAGGGCGTCAGGGTAATCAGCCCCAGCATTTT

j_gene: TRBJ2-3
d_gene: NA
abundance: few
len: 14
v_gene: TRBV20-1
CDR3aa: CSARVSEKTDTQYF
CDR3nt: TGCAGTGCTAGGGTCTCTGAGAAGACAGATACGCAGTATTTT

j_gene: TRBJ2-3
d_gene: NA
abundance: NA
len: 15
v_gene: TRBV7-2
CDR3aa: CASSLARGTFDTQYF
CDR3nt: TGTGCCAGCAGCTTAGCCCGGGGGACTTTTGATACGCAGTATTTT

j_gene: TRBJ1-2
d_gene: NA
abundance: many
len: 13
v_gene: TRBV6-2/TRBV6-3
CDR3aa: CASRPQLMYGYTF
CDR3nt: TGTGCCAGCAGGCCACAGCTTATGTATGGCTACACCTTC

j_gene: TRBJ1-5
d_gene: TRBD1
abundance: many
len: 11
v_gene: TRBV20-1
CDR3aa: CSAGTGQPQHF
CDR3nt: TGCAGTGCCGGGACAGGACAGCCCCAGCATTTT

j_gene: TRBJ2-2
d_gene: NA
abundance: few
len: 11
v_gene: TRBV12-3/TRBV12-4
CDR3aa: CASYVTGELFF
CDR3nt: TGTGCCAGCTACGTCACCGGGGAGCTGTTTTTT

j_gene: TRBJ1-5
d_gene: TRBD1
abundance: NA
len: 14
v_gene: TRBV7-9
CDR3aa: CASSPDRGDQPQHF
CDR3nt: TGTGCCAGCAGCCCCGACAGGGGGGATCAGCCCCAGCATTTT

j_gene: TRBJ1-5
d_gene: NA
abundance: few
len: 15
v_gene: TRBV20-1
CDR3aa: CSASQGSAGNQPQHF
CDR3nt: TGCAGTGCTAGTCAGGGAAGTGCGGGCAATCAGCCCCAGCATTTT

j_gene: TRBJ2-7
d_gene: NA
abundance: many
len: 16
v_gene: TRBV4-1
CDR3aa: CASSRPGRAASYEQYF
CDR3nt: TGCGCCAGCAGCCGCCCAGGTAGGGCAGCCAGCTACGAGCAGTACTTC

j_gene: TRBJ1-2
d_gene: NA
abundance: few
len: 11
v_gene: TRBV28
CDR3aa: CASSHNYGYTF
CDR3nt: TGTGCCAGCAGCCACAACTATGGCTACACCTTC

j_gene: TRBJ2-7
d_gene: TRBD2
abundance: few
len: 15
v_gene: TRBV4-1
CDR3aa: CASSQGGGNIYEQYF
CDR3nt: TGCGCCAGCAGCCAAGGGGGAGGGAACATCTACGAGCAGTACTTC

j_gene: TRBJ1-5
d_gene: NA
abundance: NA
len: 13
v_gene: TRBV6-1
CDR3aa: CASSEWSNQPQHF
CDR3nt: TGTGCCAGCAGTGAATGGAGCAATCAGCCCCAGCATTTT

j_gene: TRBJ2-3
d_gene: TRBD1
abundance: few
len: 17
v_gene: TRBV4-2
CDR3aa: CASSQDFRDRATDTQYF
CDR3nt: TGTGCCAGCAGCCAAGATTTCCGGGACAGGGCCACAGATACGCAGTATTTT

j_gene: TRBJ2-2
d_gene: NA
abundance: NA
len: 14
v_gene: TRBV20-1
CDR3aa: CSARNSGSTGELFF
CDR3nt: TGCAGTGCTAGAAACAGCGGTAGCACCGGGGAGCTGTTTTTT

j_gene: TRBJ2-1
d_gene: NA
abundance: many
len: 15
v_gene: TRBV7-9
CDR3aa: CASSFSGGLEVEQFF
CDR3nt: TGTGCCAGCAGTTTTAGCGGAGGTCTTGAGGTTGAGCAGTTCTTC

j_gene: TRBJ1-1
d_gene: NA
abundance: many
len: 13
v_gene: TRBV20-1
CDR3aa: CSAMALATTEAFF
CDR3nt: TGCAGTGCTATGGCTCTGGCGACGACTGAAGCTTTCTTT

j_gene: TRBJ1-5
d_gene: NA
abundance: few
len: 13
v_gene: TRBV7-9
CDR3aa: CASSLTLQQPQHF
CDR3nt: TGTGCCAGCAGCTTGACTCTGCAACAGCCCCAGCATTTT

j_gene: TRBJ1-2
d_gene: NA
abundance: NA
len: 14
v_gene: TRBV11-2
CDR3aa: CASSLAGGNYGYTF
CDR3nt: TGTGCCAGCAGCTTAGCTGGAGGGAACTATGGCTACACCTTC

j_gene: TRBJ1-4
d_gene: TRBD1
abundance: NA
len: 16
v_gene: TRBV14
CDR3aa: CASSVVSGTGREKLFF
CDR3nt: TGTGCCAGCAGCGTTGTATCCGGGACAGGGAGAGAAAAACTGTTTTTT

j_gene: TRBJ1-2
d_gene: NA
abundance: few
len: 13
v_gene: TRBV6-5
CDR3aa: CASSGDLSRGYTF
CDR3nt: TGTGCCAGCAGTGGGGATTTGTCCCGTGGCTACACCTTC

j_gene: TRBJ2-3
d_gene: TRBD2
abundance: many
len: 16
v_gene: TRBV5-8
CDR3aa: CASSQGLAVSTDTQYF
CDR3nt: TGTGCCAGCAGCCAGGGACTAGCGGTTAGCACAGATACGCAGTATTTT

j_gene: TRBJ2-7
d_gene: NA
abundance: NA
len: 13
v_gene: TRBV6-5
CDR3aa: CASSYADSYEQYF
CDR3nt: TGTGCCAGCAGTTACGCGGACTCCTACGAGCAGTACTTC

j_gene: TRBJ2-7
d_gene: NA
abundance: NA
len: 13
v_gene: TRBV4-1
CDR3aa: CASSQGLSYEQYF
CDR3nt: TGCGCCAGCAGCCAGGGACTGTCCTACGAGCAGTACTTC

j_gene: TRBJ1-3
d_gene: TRBD1
abundance: NA
len: 14
v_gene: TRBV9
CDR3aa: CASREGAAGNTIYF
CDR3nt: TGTGCCAGCAGAGAGGGGGCCGCTGGAAACACCATATATTTT

j_gene: TRBJ2-5
d_gene: TRBD1
abundance: many
len: 15
v_gene: TRBV12-3/TRBV12-4
CDR3aa: CASSKRTGGFETQYF
CDR3nt: TGTGCCAGCAGCAAAAGGACAGGGGGCTTTGAGACCCAGTACTTC

j_gene: TRBJ2-3
d_gene: NA
abundance: many
len: 15
v_gene: TRBV7-2
CDR3aa: CASSPRVRGPDTQYF
CDR3nt: TGTGCCAGCAGCCCCCGAGTGCGGGGCCCTGATACGCAGTATTTT

j_gene: TRBJ1-3
d_gene: NA
abundance: NA
len: 14
v_gene: TRBV7-9
CDR3aa: CASSLGASGNTIYF
CDR3nt: TGTGCCAGCAGCTTGGGGGCTTCTGGAAACACCATATATTTT

j_gene: TRBJ1-3
d_gene: NA
abundance: few
len: 15
v_gene: TRBV5-4
CDR3aa: CASSLGGNSGNTIYF
CDR3nt: TGTGCCAGCAGCTTGGGAGGTAACTCTGGAAACACCATATATTTT

j_gene: TRBJ1-5
d_gene: NA
abundance: NA
len: 14
v_gene: TRBV2
CDR3aa: CASNQKPGNQPQHF
CDR3nt: TGTGCCAGCAACCAGAAGCCGGGCAATCAGCCCCAGCATTTT

j_gene: TRBJ1-4
d_gene: NA
abundance: many
len: 13
v_gene: TRBV19
CDR3aa: CASSMQGGEKLFF
CDR3nt: TGTGCCAGTAGTATGCAGGGCGGCGAAAAACTGTTTTTT

j_gene: TRBJ2-3
d_gene: TRBD2
abundance: many
len: 13
v_gene: TRBV5-1
CDR3aa: CASRGLATDTQYF
CDR3nt: TGCGCCAGCAGAGGACTAGCAACAGATACGCAGTATTTT

j_gene: TRBJ1-1
d_gene: TRBD1
abundance: NA
len: 16
v_gene: TRBV28
CDR3aa: CASMPSDRGLNTEAFF
CDR3nt: TGTGCCAGCATGCCCTCGGACAGGGGGCTCAACACTGAAGCTTTCTTT

j_gene: TRBJ2-5
d_gene: TRBD2
abundance: NA
len: 15
v_gene: TRBV20-1
CDR3aa: CSAREISGAIGTQYF
CDR3nt: TGCAGTGCTAGAGAGATTAGCGGGGCCATTGGGACCCAGTACTTC